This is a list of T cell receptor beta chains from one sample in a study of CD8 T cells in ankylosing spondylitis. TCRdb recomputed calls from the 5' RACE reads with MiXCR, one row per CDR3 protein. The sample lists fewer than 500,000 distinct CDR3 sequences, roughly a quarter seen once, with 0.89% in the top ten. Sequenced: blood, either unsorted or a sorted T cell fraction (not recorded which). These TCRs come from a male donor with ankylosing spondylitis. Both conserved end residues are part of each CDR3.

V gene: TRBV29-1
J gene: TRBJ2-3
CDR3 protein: CSVIEVRSTDTQYF

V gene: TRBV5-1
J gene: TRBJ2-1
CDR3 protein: CASSLPGGGYNEQFF

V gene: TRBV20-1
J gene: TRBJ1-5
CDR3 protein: CSASTGGGQAVRPQHF

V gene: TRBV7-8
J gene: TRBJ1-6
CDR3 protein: CASSPPPTGAETPLHF

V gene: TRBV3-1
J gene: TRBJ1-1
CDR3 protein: CASSFLNRGWGTEAFF

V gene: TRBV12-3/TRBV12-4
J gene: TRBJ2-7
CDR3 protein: CASRVAGGHYEQYF

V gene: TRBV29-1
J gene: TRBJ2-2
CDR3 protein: CSVEAGVSTGELFF

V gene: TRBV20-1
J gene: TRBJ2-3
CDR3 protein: CSARQPGPDTQYF

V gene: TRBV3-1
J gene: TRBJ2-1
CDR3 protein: CATSHNSGRPSYNEQLF

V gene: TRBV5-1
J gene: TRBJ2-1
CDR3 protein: CASSTGQGSFEQFF

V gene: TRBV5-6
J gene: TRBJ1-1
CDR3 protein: CASSLVSAGTEAFF

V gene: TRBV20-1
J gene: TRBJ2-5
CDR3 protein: CSARDLGLAGSQETQYF

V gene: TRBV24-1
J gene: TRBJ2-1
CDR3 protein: CATRQGAYNEQFF

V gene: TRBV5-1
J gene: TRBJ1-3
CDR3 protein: CASSLDVRSGNTIYF

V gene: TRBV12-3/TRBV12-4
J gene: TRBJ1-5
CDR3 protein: CASSPGVGVPQHF

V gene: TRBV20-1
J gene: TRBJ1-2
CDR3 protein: CSARPGDREYGYTF

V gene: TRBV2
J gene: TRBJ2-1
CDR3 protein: CASSELGTGNGEQFF

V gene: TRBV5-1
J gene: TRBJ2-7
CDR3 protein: CASSQGLAGAGEQYF

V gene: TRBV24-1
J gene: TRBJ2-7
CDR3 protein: CATSDPGTGNYEQYF

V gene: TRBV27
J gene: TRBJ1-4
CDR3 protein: CASRGQGFATNEKLFF

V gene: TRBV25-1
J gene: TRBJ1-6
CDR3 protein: CASSDRQRYNSPLHF

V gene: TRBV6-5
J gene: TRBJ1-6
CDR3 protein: CASSYEGRRGNSPLHF

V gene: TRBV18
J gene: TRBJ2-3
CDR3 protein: CASSPQSLSTDTQYF

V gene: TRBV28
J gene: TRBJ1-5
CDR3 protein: CASSFLGPGPQHF

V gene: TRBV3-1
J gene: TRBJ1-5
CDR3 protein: CASSQGRAIQPQHF

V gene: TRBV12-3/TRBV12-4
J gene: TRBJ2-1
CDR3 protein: CASSLLAGRNSYNEQFF

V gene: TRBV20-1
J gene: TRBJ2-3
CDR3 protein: CSASYRAGTDTQYF

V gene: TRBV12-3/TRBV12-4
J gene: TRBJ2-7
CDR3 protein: CASSETGGGYEQYF

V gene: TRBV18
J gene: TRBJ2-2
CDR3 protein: CASSRLRRDVDTGELFF

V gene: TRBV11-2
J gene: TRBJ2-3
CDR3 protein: CASSLRDRASTDTQYF

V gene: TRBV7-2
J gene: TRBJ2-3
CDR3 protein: CASSFLGTDTQYF

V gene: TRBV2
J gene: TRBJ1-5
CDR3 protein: CASSEGGRDQPQHF

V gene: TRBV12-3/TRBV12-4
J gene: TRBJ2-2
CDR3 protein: CASSPHPLTGELFF

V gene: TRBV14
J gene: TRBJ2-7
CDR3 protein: CASSHRWKNPYEQYF

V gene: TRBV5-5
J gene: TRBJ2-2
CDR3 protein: CASSFLAGQGVTGELFF

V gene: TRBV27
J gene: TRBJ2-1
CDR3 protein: CASSLTILAGEWDEQFF

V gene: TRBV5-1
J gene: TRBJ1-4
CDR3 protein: CASSKDRLTEEKLFF

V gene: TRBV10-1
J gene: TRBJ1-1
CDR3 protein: CASSDSPNTEAFF

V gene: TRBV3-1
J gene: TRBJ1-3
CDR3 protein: CASSRSGNTIYF

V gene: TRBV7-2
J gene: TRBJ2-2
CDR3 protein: CASSLADIANTGELFF